This T cell receptor beta chain appears in the sequencing data of a study of blood T cell repertoires in COVID-19. This CDR3 has 14 residues. V was clipped by 3 bases and J by 0 bases; unmatched bases: 3. The V gene's germline CDR1 is GTSNPN and CDR2 SVGIG (reference sequence). Only in-frame clones appear in the TCRdb table, and some are missing; sequencing was by immunoSEQ multiplex PCR. The table records some 230,000 clones, around 82% of them present only once. This clone was seen only once. The chain links TRBV30 to TRBJ2-3; 7 nucleotides line up with TRBD2. The TCR was taken from a woman aged 60 to 75 with acute or convalescent COVID-19. Material for sequencing was peripheral blood. In DNA, the CDR3 is TGTGCCTGGAGAGGACTAGTTAGCACAGATACGCAGTATTTT. Amino acid sequence: CAWRGLVSTDTQYF.